Presented here are 21 T cell receptor beta chains from one specimen sequenced in a study of cytomegalovirus exposure and HLA in healthy donors. Amplification used 60 Vbeta primers and 13 Jbeta primers. The data were produced by immunoSEQ multiplex PCR, yet TCRdb's version contains in-frame clones alone and is incomplete. This table holds about 140,000 clones, about four fifths found once. The sample consisted of PBMCs. These receptors were collected from a man aged 40-49 years in good health and CMV-seropositive.

The V gene is TRBV5-6, the J gene TRBJ1-1; D ambiguous. Trimming removed 5 bases from V and 7 bases from J, with 18 bases in between. The germline V gene has CDR1 SGHDT and CDR2 YYEEEE. The CDR3 runs 14 residues. Here the CDR3 DNA reads TGTGCCAGCAGTATGTGGAATATCAGGATTGAAGCTTTCTTT. Its protein product is CASSMWNIRIEAFF.

This clone is a singleton in its sample. The chain uses TRBV7-8 and TRBJ2-5; 9 bases are shared with TRBD2. This CDR3 spans 17 amino acids. The germline V gene encodes CDR1 SGHVS and CDR2 FQNEAQ. J lost 5 bases, V lost 3 bases, and 13 bases had no gene match. CDR3 DNA sequence: TGTGCCAGCAGCTTTGGGGCTATAGCGGGAGCTTGGGAGACCCAGTACTTC. Protein product: CASSFGAIAGAWETQYF.

The chain uses TRBV6-4 and TRBJ1-5, with 7 bases lining up with TRBD1. This CDR3 comprises 13 residues. CDR1 is MRHNA and CDR2 is SNTAGT in the germline V gene. With 2 bases clipped from V and 6 bases from J, the junction kept 1 base outside the gene matches. CDR3 sequence reads: CASSDQGGQPQHF. Here the CDR3 DNA reads TGTGCCAGCAGTGACCAGGGGGGTCAGCCCCAGCATTTT.

The rearrangement links TRBV5-4 to TRBJ2-5; maybe TRBD2 (5 bases). Trimming took 3 bases from V and 5 from J, leaving 17 bases between them. The CDR3 spans 15 residues. Germline CDR1 SGHNT, CDR2 YYREEE (reference sequence). The CDR3 coding sequence is TGTGCCAGCAGCTCTTGGACTGGTAGGAGCGAGACCCAGTACTTC. Encoded protein: CASSSWTGRSETQYF.

This chain uses TRBV2 with TRBJ2-7; the D gene is possibly TRBD1 (5 bases). CDR1 SNHLY and CDR2 FYNNEI come from the germline V gene. This CDR3 comprises 14 residues. Trimming cost V 8 bases and J 3 bases, with 17 bases left between them. Written as DNA, the CDR3 is TGTGCCAGCCTGAAAGGTGGCGGACACTACGAGCAGTACTTC. It specifies CASLKGGGHYEQYF. The full variable domain, its missing parts supplied by reference TRBV2 and TRBJ2-7, is EPEVTQTPSHQVTQMGQEVILRCVPISNHLYFYWYRQILGQKVEFLVSFYNNEISEKSEIFDDQFSVERPDGSNFTLKIRSTKLEDSAMYFCASLKGGGHYEQYFGPGTRLTVT.

The chain is built from TRBV7-9 and TRBJ2-3, with 9 bases matching TRBD1. V was pared by 5 bases and J by 2 bases, with 5 bases of the junction left unmatched. Germline V gene sequence: CDR1 SEHNR, CDR2 FQNEAQ (reference sequence). The CDR3 extends over 15 amino acids. Here the CDR3 reads CASSTGTGNTDTQYF. The CDR3 region has the DNA TGTGCCAGCAGCACCGGGACAGGGAACACAGATACGCAGTATTTT.

The rearrangement uses TRBV9 and TRBJ2-3, with 12 bases aligning to TRBD2. The germline V gene has CDR1 SGDLS and CDR2 YYNGEE. V gave up 0 bases and J gave up 2 bases; unmatched junction bases: 1. The CDR3 is 16 residues long. The CDR3, as DNA: TGTGCCAGCAGCGTAGGACTAGCGGGGGACACAGATACGCAGTATTTT. Its translation: CASSVGLAGDTDTQYF.

V usage is TRBV30 and J usage is TRBJ2-1; TRBD2 agrees at 8 bases. Germline V gene sequence: CDR1 GTSNPN, CDR2 SVGIG (reference sequence). The CDR3 has 14 amino acids. J was trimmed by 6 bases and V by 1 base; bases with no gene match: 5. The CDR3 DNA follows: TGTGCCTGGAGTGGGAGCGGGAGAGGCAATGAGCAGTTCTTC. Translation gives CAWSGSGRGNEQFF. Variable domain in full (rest from reference TRBV30 and TRBJ2-1): SQTIHQWPATLVQPVGSPLSLECTVEGTSNPNLYWYRQAAGRGLQLLFYSVGIGQISSEVPQNLSASRPQDRQFILSSKKLLLSDSGFYLCAWSGSGRGNEQFFGPGTRLTVL.

This clone was observed a single time. V and J are TRBV30 and TRBJ1-5, with D unresolved. Germline V gene lookup returns CDR1 GTSNPN and CDR2 SVGIG (reference sequence). Trimming stripped 0 bases from V and 7 bases from J, with 22 bases between. The CDR3 runs to 17 residues. CDR3 nucleotides: TGTGCCTGGAGTGTACCGTATTGGGCAGCGGGCGAGCAGCCCCAGCATTTT. It is translated as CAWSVPYWAAGEQPQHF.

This chain connects TRBV27 to TRBJ1-2; 9 positions match TRBD1. The germline CDR1 and CDR2 sequences are MNHEY and SMNVEV (reference sequence). Trimming at V came to 8 bases and at J to 7 bases, leaving 5 bases not matched to a gene. The length of the CDR3 is 12 residues. The CDR3 spells CASGDRVGGYTF. The CDR3 DNA reads as TGTGCCAGCGGGGACAGGGTCGGTGGCTACACCTTC.

CDR3 protein: CASSRTPGQGATNTEAFF. Written as DNA, the CDR3 is TGTGCCAGTAGTAGAACGCCGGGACAGGGGGCAACGAACACTGAAGCTTTCTTT. The chain uses TRBV19 and TRBJ1-1, with 12 bases identical to TRBD1. The CDR3 has 18 residues. The trim removed 4 bases at V and 1 base at J, leaving 10 bases unmatched. The germline CDR1 and CDR2 sequences are LNHDA and SQIVND (reference sequence).

This sequence joins TRBV6-5 and TRBJ1-1; 8 bases agree with TRBD1. CDR1 MNHEY and CDR2 SVGAGI come from the germline V gene. The CDR3 has 14 residues. After removal of 2 bases from V and 5 bases from J, the junction contained 4 bases not matched to a gene. CDR3 sequence: CASSYGQGGTEAFF. For the CDR3, the DNA is TGTGCCAGCAGTTACGGACAGGGTGGGACTGAAGCTTTCTTT.

V gene TRBV19 combines with J gene TRBJ1-1, with 8 bases identical to TRBD1. With V trimmed by 8 bases and J by 0 bases, 11 bases remained unmatched. The CDR3 length is 16 residues. Germline V gene sequence: CDR1 LNHDA, CDR2 SQIVND (reference sequence). The CDR3 DNA reads as TGTGCCAGTGTCCATTCGTGGACAGGGATGAACACTGAAGCTTTCTTT. It is translated as CASVHSWTGMNTEAFF.

This sequence joins TRBV7-9 and TRBJ2-7, with D maybe TRBD2 (6 bases). Germline V gene data show CDR1 as SEHNR and CDR2 as FQNEAQ (reference sequence). V was clipped by 5 bases and J by 0 bases, with 14 bases between them. CDR3 length equals 15 residues. For the CDR3, the DNA is TGTGCCAGCAGCGGCCCCGGGACTTACTCCTACGAGCAGTACTTC. This encodes CASSGPGTYSYEQYF.

V is TRBV6-5 and J is TRBJ1-2, with 9 positions matching TRBD1. Germline assignment: CDR1 MNHEY and CDR2 SVGAGI. The J segment lost 7 bases and the V segment lost 8 bases, leaving 8 bases of the junction unmatched. This CDR3 region has 13 residues. CDR3 in amino acids: CASLRQGGGGYTF. The DNA of the CDR3 is TGTGCCAGCCTAAGACAGGGGGGCGGTGGCTACACCTTC.

For this clone: The sample has other DNA sequences that encode this CDR3 too. CDR3 sequence: CASSLAGYGNTIYF. Written as DNA, the CDR3 is TGCGCCAGCAGCTTGGCGGGGTACGGAAACACCATATATTTT. The chain joins TRBV5-1 to TRBJ1-3; unclear D gene. The CDR3 contains 14 residues. The V and J ends lost 0 bases and 4 bases respectively, with 8 bases between them. CDR1 and CDR2 (germline): SGHRS, YFSETQ.

This clone was seen more than once but under ten times. V gene TRBV7-2 combines with J gene TRBJ2-3, with 10 nucleotides matching TRBD2. Germline values: CDR1 SGHTA, CDR2 FQGNSA. With 1 base clipped from V and 2 bases from J, the junction kept 6 bases outside the gene matches. The CDR3 sequence is 17 residues long. This CDR3 is CASSLVVAGGATDTQYF. The CDR3 DNA reads TGTGCCAGCAGCTTAGTGGTAGCGGGAGGCGCCACAGATACGCAGTATTTT.

The V call is TRBV18, the J call TRBJ2-2, with 11 bases that match TRBD2. Germline trimming cut 3 bases from V and 2 bases from J; bases unmatched to any gene: 2. Germline CDR1 and CDR2: KGHSH and LQKENI. This CDR3 is built from 16 residues. In nucleotides, the CDR3 is TGTGCCAGCTCACCGACTAGCGGGACAAACACCGGGGAGCTGTTTTTT. Translation: CASSPTSGTNTGELFF.

The rearrangement joins TRBV7-9 to TRBJ2-6, with 7 bases fitting TRBD1. With V trimmed by 0 bases and J by 0 bases, 5 bases remained unmatched. Germline V gene sequence: CDR1 SEHNR, CDR2 FQNEAQ (reference sequence). This CDR3 comprises 18 residues. The CDR3 loop reads CASSLARDSRSGANVLTF. CDR3 nucleotide sequence: TGTGCCAGCAGCTTAGCGAGGGACAGTCGCTCTGGGGCCAACGTCCTGACTTTC.

The V call is TRBV5-1, the J call TRBJ1-1; 8 bases are shared with TRBD1. The junction had 7 bases not matched to a gene; V was cut back by 4 bases and J by 5 bases. Per germline, CDR1 SGHRS and CDR2 YFSETQ. CDR3 length equals 14 residues. The CDR3 protein is CASSGGQVGTEAFF. CDR3 bases: TGCGCCAGCAGCGGGGGACAGGTAGGGACTGAAGCTTTCTTT.

This clone was observed a single time. J is TRBJ2-7 and V is TRBV10-3; no clear D gene. V was shortened by 1 base and J by 6 bases, with 4 bases between the two germline ends. The CDR3 is 11 residues long. Germline-derived CDR1 and CDR2 are ENHRY and SYGVKD. The CDR3 bases are TGTGCCATCAGTGAGTATAGCGAGCAGTACTTC. Protein product: CAISEYSEQYF.